This TCR beta chain is drawn from a study of T cells in Graves' hyperthyroidism and ophthalmopathy. V was cut by 4 bases and J by 0 bases, with 16 bases left in between. CDR1 and CDR2 (germline): SGHKS, YYEKEE (reference sequence). The CDR3 is 16 residues long. Researchers amplified the TCR beta CDR3 regions from RNA transcripts. RT-PCR in the first round (using the HTBI primer set) targeted the TCR CDR3. TCRdb processed the multiplex PCR reads anew with MiXCR; each CDR3 protein has one entry. The sample contains a few hundred thousand distinct CDR3 sequences, roughly 15% of which appear only once. Patients between 18 and 65 years old had hyperthyroidism, newly diagnosed and lasting under 2 months. This clonotype was seen many times.

This chain uses TRBV5-5 with TRBJ1-1; D may be TRBD1 (6 bases). Material: blood. The receptor's source is a woman between 18 and 29 years old with Graves' hyperthyroidism. Written as DNA, the CDR3 is TGTGCCAGCAGCCCCTCTACAGGGACCATGAACACTGAAGCTTTCTTT. This codes for CASSPSTGTMNTEAFF. The whole variable domain, remainder taken from reference TRBV5-5 and TRBJ1-1, is DAGVTQSPTHLIKTRGQQVTLRCSPISGHKSVSWYQQVLGQGPQFIFQYYEKEERGRGNFPDRFSARQFPNYSSELNVNALLLGDSALYLCASSPSTGTMNTEAFFGQGTRLTVV.